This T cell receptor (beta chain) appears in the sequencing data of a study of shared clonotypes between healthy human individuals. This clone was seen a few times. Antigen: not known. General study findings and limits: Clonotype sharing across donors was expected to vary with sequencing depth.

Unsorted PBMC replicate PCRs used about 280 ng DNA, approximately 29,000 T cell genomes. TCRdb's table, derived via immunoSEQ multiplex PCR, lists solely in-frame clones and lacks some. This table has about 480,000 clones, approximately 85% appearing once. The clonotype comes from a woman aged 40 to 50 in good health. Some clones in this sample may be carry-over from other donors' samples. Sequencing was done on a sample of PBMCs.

The CDR3 is CASSPIRLGNEKLFF. The CDR3, as DNA: TGTGCCAGCAGTCCTATTCGACTGGGGAATGAAAAACTGTTTTTT. V usage is TRBV27 and J usage is TRBJ1-4; D gene uncertain. Germline V CDR1 and CDR2: MNHEY, SMNVEV (reference sequence). There are 15 residues in the CDR3. V lost 5 bases, J lost 5 bases, and 15 bases lay in between.